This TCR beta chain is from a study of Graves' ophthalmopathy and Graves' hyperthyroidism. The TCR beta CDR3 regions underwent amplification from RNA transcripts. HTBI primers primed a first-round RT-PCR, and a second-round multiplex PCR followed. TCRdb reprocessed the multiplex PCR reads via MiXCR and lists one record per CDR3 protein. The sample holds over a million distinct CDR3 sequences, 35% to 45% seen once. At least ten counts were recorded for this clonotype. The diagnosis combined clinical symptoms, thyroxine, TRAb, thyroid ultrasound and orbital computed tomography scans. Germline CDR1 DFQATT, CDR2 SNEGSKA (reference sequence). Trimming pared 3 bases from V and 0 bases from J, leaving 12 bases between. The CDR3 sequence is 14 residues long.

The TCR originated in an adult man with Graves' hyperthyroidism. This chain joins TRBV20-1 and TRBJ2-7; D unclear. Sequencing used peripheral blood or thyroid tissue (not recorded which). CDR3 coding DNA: TGCAGTGCTAGGAGCATGGAAAGCTCCTACGAGCAGTACTTC. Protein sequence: CSARSMESSYEQYF.